The entry that follows covers one TCR beta chain sequence. Its antigen remains unidentified. The repertoire was sequenced with immunoSEQ multiplex PCR; TCRdb's copy has only in-frame clones and lacks some. The sample includes hundreds of thousands of clones, approximately 90% of them seen just once. The treatment is: about 20 received Ad26.COV2.S at low or high dose, single or two shots; 5 received placebo; per-sample allocation not given. Sample collection was performed on day 63 after the first vaccine or placebo injection. These data come from a study of Ad26.COV2.S vaccination and SARS-CoV-2 variants. Study overall: By the intramuscular route, Ad26.COV2.S was given once, or twice 56 days apart.

Study-wide points: Vaccine recipients posted higher spike-specific TCR breadth than their placebo counterparts. An underestimation of total T cell responses may have resulted from the TCR breadth and depth analyses. Responses of spike-specific T cells (both CD8+ and CD4+) reportedly showed substantial breadth after vaccination.

V was clipped by 6 bases and J by 1 base, with 12 bases between them. This CDR3 comprises 14 residues. Per the germline V gene, CDR1 is MNHEY and CDR2 is SMNVEV (reference sequence). This chain joins TRBV27 and TRBJ1-1; D is undetermined. The source was peripheral blood, collected in a trial of Ad26.COV2.S vaccine versus placebo. This TCR was recovered from a person aged 18-60 years who received the Ad26.COV2.S COVID-19 vaccine or a placebo. CDR3 in DNA: TGTGCCAGCAGCAATCTAGAGACGAACACTGAAGCTTTCTTT. Its translation is CASSNLETNTEAFF.